Following are 32 T cell receptor beta chains from one sample sequenced in a study of read filtering for tumor transcriptome and immune sequencing. Molecular barcoded adaptors covering alpha/delta and beta/gamma chains were used on approximately 400 ng RNA. TCRdb analysed the reads with MiXCR anew, one entry per CDR3 protein. The data contain roughly 60,000 distinct CDR3 sequences, roughly 20% of them singletons. The sequencing input was a population of CD138-negative cells sorted from bone marrow. All receptors come from a donor aged 40 or older with multiple myeloma.

There are many counts of this clonotype. This sequence joins TRBV6-5 and TRBJ1-1; no definite D call. Germline CDR1 and CDR2: MNHEY and SVGAGI. The germline V and J ends were trimmed by 5 bases and 2 bases, with 15 bases remaining between them. The CDR3 loop spans 15 amino acids. CDR3 protein: CASSREVTTNTEAFF. CDR3 bases: TGTGCCAGCAGTCGCGAAGTCACGACTAACACTGAAGCTTTCTTT.

V gene TRBV5-1 combines with J gene TRBJ2-5; TRBD2 agrees at 8 bases. Germline V gene lookup returns CDR1 SGHRS and CDR2 YFSETQ. The CDR3 extends over 17 amino acids. Trimming took 4 bases from V and 2 from J; bases not matched to a gene: 13. The CDR3 nucleotides are TGCGCCAGCAGCCCCCTCTTCCGGGGGGGCGTTCAAGAGACCCAGTACTTC. Its translation is CASSPLFRGGVQETQYF.

This clonotype was detected a few times. The V call is TRBV29-1, the J call TRBJ2-3; D uncertain. This CDR3 region has 14 residues. Germline CDR1 and CDR2: SQVTM and ANQGSEA. The ends were cut back, 3 bases at V and 0 bases at J, with 10 bases in the middle. The chain's CDR3 is CSVESFGSTDTQYF. The CDR3 coding sequence is TGCAGCGTTGAGAGCTTCGGGAGCACAGATACGCAGTATTTT.

Many counts were recorded for this clonotype. The rearrangement joins TRBV6-5 to TRBJ2-1, with unresolved D. Germline V CDR1 and CDR2: MNHEY, SVGAGI. CDR3 size: 13 residues. Trimming took 5 bases from V and 6 from J, leaving 11 bases between them. CDR3 sequence (DNA): TGTGCCAGCAGTGGTTATAGTGTCAATGAGCAGTTCTTC. This gives the protein CASSGYSVNEQFF.

Worth noting for this clonotype: A much larger clone lies a single base off, so this may be a read error. The chain recombines TRBV27 with TRBJ1-1; 7 bases are a match to TRBD1. With 8 bases clipped from V and 11 bases from J, the junction kept 11 bases outside the gene matches. Looked up from germline, CDR1 is MNHEY and CDR2 is SMNVEV (reference sequence). This CDR3 is 12 amino acids long. CDR3 nucleotides: TGTGCCAGCCCCAGACAGGGATCACAGGCTTTCTTT. Its protein is CASPRQGSQAFF.

This clonotype was counted many times. The chain uses TRBV6-9 and TRBJ2-5, with no clear D. This CDR3 contains 14 residues. The V end was cut by 10 bases, the J end by 5 bases, with 20 bases between. CDR1 and CDR2 (germline): MNHGY, SVAAGI. CDR3 in amino acids: CATAGRLLRETQYF. The CDR3 DNA follows: TGTGCCACCGCTGGGCGCCTCCTTAGGGAGACCCAGTACTTC.

This clonotype has a count of ten or more. This chain uses TRBV20-1 with TRBJ2-7; 10 bases align to TRBD2. Germline-derived CDR1 and CDR2 are DFQATT and SNEGSKA (reference sequence). This CDR3 has 15 residues. The V segment lost 6 bases and the J segment 7 bases; nucleotides outside the gene matches: 15. This CDR3 reads CSARISSGSLVEQYF. CDR3 sequence (DNA): TGCAGTGCCAGAATTTCTAGCGGGAGCTTGGTGGAGCAGTACTTC.

This clonotype appeared many times. V is TRBV29-1 and J is TRBJ1-1, with D unresolved. V was shortened by 7 bases and J by 0 bases, with 12 bases between the two germline ends. From germline, CDR1 is SQVTM and CDR2 ANQGSEA. The CDR3 spans 13 residues. The CDR3 loop is CSAQIELNTEAFF. The DNA for the CDR3 is TGCAGCGCCCAAATAGAGCTGAACACTGAAGCTTTCTTT.

This clonotype was found many times. The chain joins TRBV6-5 to TRBJ2-1, with 7 positions matching TRBD2. The CDR3 contains 15 residues. CDR1 and CDR2 from the germline V gene are MNHEY and SVGAGI. Losses at the gene ends were 2 bases for V and 6 bases for J; bases not matched to a gene: 7. DNA of the CDR3: TGTGCCAGCAGTTACGGGTCTAGCGGTGTCAATGAGCAGTTCTTC. Amino acid sequence: CASSYGSSGVNEQFF.

With respect to this clonotype: A single base separates this from a much larger clone, so it may be a read error. No conserved phenylalanine or tryptophan ends this CDR3, so it is likely a read error. CDR3 in amino acids: CASSQRGFYPEAFS. DNA for the CDR3: TGTGCCAGCAGCCAGCGGGGTTTCTACCCTGAAGCTTTCTCT. The chain links TRBV14 to TRBJ1-1; D call uncertain. CDR1 SGHDN and CDR2 FVKESK come from the germline V gene. V lost 3 bases and J 6 bases, leaving 14 bases between the germline ends. The CDR3 runs 14 residues.

In its sample, this clonotype was seen many times. This chain connects TRBV19 to TRBJ1-5; 8 positions agree with TRBD1. V lost 3 bases and J lost 6; bases outside the gene matches: 7. Germline assignment: CDR1 LNHDA and CDR2 SQIVND (reference sequence). The CDR3 has 15 residues. The CDR3 DNA is TGTGCCAGTAGTATGGGGCAGGGGGCCGGTCAGCCCCAGCATTTT. Its protein product is CASSMGQGAGQPQHF.

Many counts were recorded for this clonotype. The chain recombines TRBV19 with TRBJ1-1; D is ambiguous. The V end lost 5 bases, the J end lost 4 bases, and 11 bases lay between the germline ends. The V gene's germline CDR1 is LNHDA and CDR2 SQIVND (reference sequence). The CDR3 is made up of 13 amino acids. CDR3 protein: CASSLFSGTEAFF. The CDR3 bases are TGTGCCAGTAGTCTCTTCAGCGGCACTGAAGCTTTCTTT.

This clonotype was seen a handful of times. This sequence joins TRBV20-1 and TRBJ2-3, with 12 bases fitting TRBD2. From germline, CDR1 is DFQATT and CDR2 SNEGSKA (reference sequence). The CDR3 length is 13 residues. Trimming cost V 6 bases and J 4 bases; bases outside gene matches: 2. In DNA, the CDR3 is TGCAGTGCCGGACTAGCGGGGTCAGATACGCAGTATTTT. The encoded protein is CSAGLAGSDTQYF.

Ten or more counts support this clonotype. V gene TRBV19 combines with J gene TRBJ2-1; TRBD2 aligns across 11 bases. The germline V gene encodes CDR1 LNHDA and CDR2 SQIVND (reference sequence). With V trimmed by 5 bases and J by 5 bases, 5 bases remained unmatched. The CDR3 contains 15 residues. The CDR3 spells CASSPRLAGNNEQFF. In DNA, the CDR3 is TGTGCCAGTAGTCCCAGACTAGCGGGGAACAATGAGCAGTTCTTC.

This clonotype came up a few times. The V and J genes are TRBV2 and TRBJ1-4; TRBD1 matches 7 bases. The CDR3 consists of 17 residues. Germline trimming cut 2 bases from V and 6 bases from J; bases unmatched to any gene: 12. Germline V gene data show CDR1 as SNHLY and CDR2 as FYNNEI. The CDR3 DNA sequence: TGTGCCAGCAGTGAAAAGGGGGCTAAAAGGGGAGATGAAAAACTGTTTTTT. Translation gives CASSEKGAKRGDEKLFF.

This clonotype was detected ten times or more. The chain joins TRBV7-2 to TRBJ2-3, with 11 bases lining up with TRBD2. The CDR3 runs to 17 residues. V trimming: 1 base; J trimming: 0 bases; junction bases outside the gene matches: 3. Germline CDR1 SGHTA, CDR2 FQGNSA. The CDR3 nucleotides are TGTGCCAGCAGCTTAGGTAGCGGGGGGGCGAGCACAGATACGCAGTATTTT. Protein: CASSLGSGGASTDTQYF.

This clonotype has more than one count but fewer than ten. V and J are TRBV4-1 and TRBJ1-2, with TRBD1 matching over 10 bases. Germline CDR1 MGHRA, CDR2 YSYEKL. The CDR3 loop spans 18 amino acids. Trimming cost V 0 bases and J 0 bases; bases outside gene matches: 7. In DNA, the CDR3 is TGCGCCAGCAGCCAAGATCCCGGCGGGACAGGGGCTAACTATGGCTACACCTTC. Translation gives CASSQDPGGTGANYGYTF.

This clonotype came up many times. This chain links TRBV29-1 with TRBJ1-5; D perhaps matches TRBD1 (5 bases). The germline V and J ends were trimmed by 6 bases and 9 bases, with 12 bases remaining between them. The CDR3 is 11 amino acids. Germline V gene sequence: CDR1 SQVTM, CDR2 ANQGSEA. CDR3 sequence reads: CSVGGEGPQHF. CDR3 DNA: TGCAGCGTCGGGGGGGAAGGGCCCCAGCATTTT.

Regarding this clonotype: A read error may be the cause here, since a much bigger clone is one base away. V and J are TRBV6-6 and TRBJ2-3, with D uncertain. Germline V lookup: CDR1 MNHNY, CDR2 SVGAGI (reference sequence). The CDR3 sequence is 12 residues long. V shed 2 bases and J shed 6 bases, with 6 bases lying between them. CDR3 protein: CASSYPGDTQYF. DNA of the CDR3: TGTGCCAGCAGTTACCCTGGGGATACGCAGTATTTT.

This clonotype was counted many times. The gene calls are TRBV29-1 and TRBJ2-1, with D perhaps assigned TRBD1 or TRBD2 (7 bases each). Germline V gene data show CDR1 as SQVTM and CDR2 as ANQGSEA. Trimming took off 5 bases at V and 7 bases at J, with 24 bases between the two ends. The CDR3 is 16 amino acids. CDR3 bases: TGCAGCGTTCGGGGGCAGGGGGGGGGGATTTCGAATGAGCAGTTCTTC. Protein product: CSVRGQGGGISNEQFF.

This clonotype was found a few times. A much more abundant neighbour one base away suggests this may be a read error. The chain has TRBV20-1 and TRBJ2-1; no clear D gene. The CDR3 sequence is 13 residues long. Germline-derived CDR1 and CDR2 are DFQATT and SNEGSKA (reference sequence). CDR3 in DNA: TGCAGTGCCGATAGCTTCTCCTACGATGAGCAGTTCTTC. Its translation is CSADSFSYDEQFF.

This clonotype was seen more than once but under ten times. An end of the junction does not agree with germline; a read error may underlie this. The genes are TRBV28 and TRBJ2-7, with D perhaps TRBD1 (6 bases). Germline CDR1 is MDHEN and CDR2 is SYDVKM. The CDR3 covers 17 residues. The CDR3 loop is CASSLDPTGEISYERYF. The CDR3, as DNA: TGTGCCAGCAGTTTAGACCCGACAGGTGAAATCTCCTACGAGCGGTACTTC.

A note on this clonotype: A much larger clone lies a single base off, so this may be a read error. This chain links TRBV6-1 with TRBJ2-1; D possibly corresponds to TRBD2 (5 bases). Looked up from germline, CDR1 is MNHNS and CDR2 is SASEGT. This CDR3 comprises 14 residues. Trimming cost V 7 bases and J 6 bases, with 16 bases left between them. The CDR3 DNA is TGTGCCAGCACGCTCCCCAACCGGGGCAATGAGCAGTTCTTC. It translates to CASTLPNRGNEQFF.

In its sample, this clonotype was seen once. One base away lies a much larger clone, so this may be a sequencing read error. The rearrangement links TRBV12-3 or TRBV12-4 to TRBJ2-7; D unclear. The ends were cut back, 5 bases at V and 5 bases at J, with 13 bases in the middle. The CDR3 is 13 residues long. The CDR3: CASSPPDGDEQYF. The CDR3 DNA is TGTGCCAGCAGTCCACCAGACGGCGACGAGCAGTACTTC.

This clonotype showed up many times. The chain is built from TRBV19 and TRBJ1-1; TRBD1 is a possible D gene (5 bases). The CDR3 is 14 amino acids. Trimming removed 4 bases from V and 3 bases from J, with 12 bases in between. Looked up from germline, CDR1 is LNHDA and CDR2 is SQIVND (reference sequence). Written as DNA, the CDR3 is TGTGCCAGTAGTACCGAGGGACTTTACACTGAAGCTTTCTTT. Translating gives CASSTEGLYTEAFF.

The J gene is TRBJ1-5, the V gene TRBV18, with 7 nucleotides matching TRBD1. Germline V gives CDR1 KGHSH, CDR2 LQKENI. The CDR3 is 14 amino acids. With 3 bases clipped from V and 7 bases from J, the junction kept 6 bases outside the gene matches. Here the CDR3 reads CASSPSEGAQPQHF. Here the CDR3 DNA reads TGTGCCAGCTCACCCTCTGAGGGGGCACAGCCCCAGCATTTT. The whole variable domain, remainder taken from reference TRBV18 and TRBJ1-5, is NAGVMQNPRHLVRRRGQEARLRCSPMKGHSHVYWYRQLPEEGLKFMVYLQKENIIDESGMPKERFSAEFPKEGPSILRIQQVVRGDSAAYFCASSPSEGAQPQHFGDGTRLSIL.

The genes are TRBV19 and TRBJ2-5; perhaps TRBD1 as D (6 bases). Trimming left V 4 bases short and J 2 bases short, with 11 bases between. Germline V lookup: CDR1 LNHDA, CDR2 SQIVND (reference sequence). CDR3 size: 14 residues. DNA for the CDR3: TGTGCCAGTAGTAGGACAGCTAGTCAAGAGACCCAGTACTTC. Translating it yields CASSRTASQETQYF.

This clonotype was seen at least ten times. This chain links TRBV20-1 with TRBJ2-3, with 11 nucleotides matching TRBD2. The V gene end was trimmed by 5 bases and the J gene end by 4 bases; junction bases not matched to a gene: 8. CDR3 length: 15 amino acids. The germline gives CDR1 DFQATT, CDR2 SNEGSKA (reference sequence). As DNA, the CDR3 is TGCAGTGCTTGGTTAGCGGGGGGGCCGCCAGATACGCAGTATTTT. It yields the protein CSAWLAGGPPDTQYF.

In the case of this clonotype: A much more abundant neighbour one base away suggests this may be a read error. The chain has TRBV2 and TRBJ2-7; no clear D gene. Germline V gives CDR1 SNHLY, CDR2 FYNNEI. This CDR3 is built from 15 residues. In nucleotides, the CDR3 is TGTGCCAGCAGTGAACGCGGCGGCCTACGAGGCGAGCAGTGCTTC. As protein: CASSERGGLRGEQCF. Combining the CDR3 with reference TRBV2 and TRBJ2-7 gives the whole variable domain EPEVTQTPSHQVTQMGQEVILRCVPISNHLYFYWYRQILGQKVEFLVSFYNNEISEKSEIFDDQFSVERPDGSNFTLKIRSTKLEDSAMYFCASSERGGLRGEQCFGPGTRLTVT.

Many counts were recorded for this clonotype. This chain joins TRBV20-1 and TRBJ1-1; 10 bases fit TRBD1. V shed 6 bases, J shed 2 bases, and the junction held 9 bases outside the gene matches. Germline CDR1 DFQATT, CDR2 SNEGSKA (reference sequence). There are 15 residues in the CDR3. The CDR3 coding sequence is TGCAGTGCCGCCCTGCCGACAGGGGGCAACACTGAAGCTTTCTTT. It encodes CSAALPTGGNTEAFF.

DNA of the CDR3: TGTGCCAGCAATCGGGTCTCAGGGGGTGGAGAGACCCAGTACTTC. This gives the protein CASNRVSGGGETQYF. J is TRBJ2-5 and V is TRBV25-1; TRBD1 aligns across 7 bases. Trimming at V came to 7 bases and at J to 4 bases, leaving 12 bases not matched to a gene. This CDR3 is built from 15 residues. The germline gives CDR1 MGHDK, CDR2 SYGVNS.

There are many counts of this clonotype. The chain carries TRBV7-9 and TRBJ2-1; D is perhaps TRBD2 (6 bases). Trimming cost V 5 bases and J 0 bases, with 11 bases left between them. CDR3 length equals 15 residues. Germline V gene lookup returns CDR1 SEHNR and CDR2 FQNEAQ (reference sequence). The CDR3 here is CASSPPGSSYNEQFF. In DNA, the CDR3 is TGTGCCAGCAGCCCCCCCGGGAGCTCCTACAATGAGCAGTTCTTC. Full variable domain (rest looked up from reference TRBV7-9 and TRBJ2-1): DTGVSQNPRHKITKRGQNVTFRCDPISEHNRLYWYRQTLGQGPEFLTYFQNEAQLEKSRLLSDRFSAERPKGSFSTLEIQRTEQGDSAMYLCASSPPGSSYNEQFFGPGTRLTVL.